This T cell receptor beta chain is drawn from a study of naive and memory T cell subsets. Study-level points and caveats: This RNA-based method may be sensitive to activation-related transcript changes.

Trimming pared 11 bases from V and 4 bases from J, leaving 11 bases between. The germline V gene has CDR1 ENHRY and CDR2 SYGVKD. The CDR3 extends over 11 amino acids. Reverse transcription of blood and skin TCR RNA was primed at alpha and beta constant regions. Ligated cDNA underwent four rounds of PCR with nested alpha and beta constant region primers and SP2. TCRdb independently ran MiXCR on the 5' RACE reads; one entry per CDR3 protein. This table holds under 25,000 distinct CDR3 sequences, around 3.9% found once. RNA was extracted from less than 3 ml of whole blood of healthy adults. The library had UMIs added by 3' ligation of an oligonucleotide to TCR cDNA. Input was about 1 to 1,100 ng of DNase-treated total RNA without cell sorting. This clonotype was counted ten times or more. Its matching antigen is unknown.

This TCR was sampled from a male donor in good health. This chain links TRBV10-3 with TRBJ1-1; D gene unclear. The CDR3: CAHGEGTEAFF. CDR3 bases: TGTGCCCACGGGGAGGGCACTGAAGCTTTCTTT.